These 23 T cell receptor beta chains were all obtained from the same sample, sequenced in a study of blood T cell repertoires in COVID-19 (TCRdb year 2020). Receptor libraries were prepared by the immunoSEQ multiplex PCR assay. Held by TCRdb, this immuneACCESS table contains in-frame sequences only and omits some clones. Under half of the omission traces to an unresolved V gene where checked; the cause of the rest is unknown. This sample holds 100,000 to 150,000 clones; 85% were observed only once. Of the sample, about 6.9% is held by the ten largest clones. The sample consisted of peripheral blood. The receptor source for this set is a man aged 80 or over with active or convalescent COVID-19.

The chain couples TRBV20-1 to TRBJ2-1; D is unclear. CDR1 and CDR2 from the germline V gene are DFQATT and SNEGSKA (reference sequence). Deletions cut 3 bases from V and 10 bases from J, with 10 bases between. This CDR3 comprises 11 residues. For the CDR3, the DNA is TGCAGTGCTAGGTTGATACACGAGCAGTTCTTC. Its protein product is CSARLIHEQFF.

V is TRBV19 and J is TRBJ2-3, with 12 bases identical to TRBD2. CDR3 length equals 19 residues. V gave up 2 bases and J gave up 0 bases; unmatched junction bases: 9. CDR1 is LNHDA and CDR2 is SQIVND in the germline V gene (reference sequence). CDR3 nucleotide sequence: TGTGCCAGTAGTATAAGACTCTTGGGACTAGCGGGCAGCACAGATACGCAGTATTTT. Amino acid sequence: CASSIRLLGLAGSTDTQYF.

The chain joins TRBV15 to TRBJ1-2; D gene ambiguous. CDR3 length equals 16 residues. In germline, CDR1 is LNHNV, CDR2 YYDKDF (reference sequence). V was cut by 0 bases and J by 0 bases, with 11 bases left in between. The CDR3 region has the DNA TGTGCCACCAGCAGAGATCGCTACGGGACTAACTATGGCTACACCTTC. Protein product: CATSRDRYGTNYGYTF.

The chain combines TRBV7-2 with TRBJ2-1; 15 bases are shared with TRBD2. Trimming at V came to 5 bases and at J to 7 bases, leaving 6 bases not matched to a gene. CDR1 and CDR2 (germline): SGHTA, FQGNSA. The CDR3 consists of 16 residues. The CDR3: CASSQGLAGGLNEQFF. In DNA form, the CDR3 reads TGTGCCAGCAGCCAGGGACTAGCGGGAGGTCTTAATGAGCAGTTCTTC.

This chain's CDR3 is CASSQDRGEPGEKLFF. The CDR3 nucleotides read TGTGCCAGCAGCCAAGATCGCGGCGAACCGGGGGAAAAACTGTTTTTT. The chain recombines TRBV4-2 with TRBJ1-4; D gene ambiguous. The CDR3 length is 16 residues. The V gene lost 0 bases and the J gene lost 8 bases, with 16 bases spanning the gap. The germline V gene has CDR1 LGHNA and CDR2 YNFKEQ.

The rearrangement joins TRBV7-2 to TRBJ1-3; tentative D call: TRBD1 (6 bases). The V and J ends lost 5 bases and 2 bases respectively, with 10 bases between them. The germline V gene encodes CDR1 SGHTA and CDR2 FQGNSA. This CDR3 spans 14 amino acids. CDR3 in amino acids: CASSGNRAGNTIYF. The DNA of the CDR3 is TGTGCCAGCAGCGGAAACAGGGCTGGAAACACCATATATTTT.

The V gene is TRBV28, the J gene TRBJ2-7; D possibly corresponds to TRBD2 (6 bases). Germline assignment: CDR1 MDHEN and CDR2 SYDVKM. Trimming took 8 bases from V and 4 from J, leaving 15 bases between them. The CDR3 is 13 residues long. The CDR3 sequence: CASLTRDSYEQYF. The CDR3 bases are TGTGCCAGCCTAACGCGGGACTCTTACGAGCAGTACTTC.

The rearrangement uses TRBV10-3 and TRBJ1-1; TRBD1 might be the D (6 bases). The CDR3 is 14 residues long. The germline V gene has CDR1 ENHRY and CDR2 SYGVKD. The V gene lost 2 bases and the J gene lost 0 bases, with 7 bases spanning the gap. CDR3 in DNA: TGTGCCATCAGTGAGGGACAGCTGAACACTGAAGCTTTCTTT. Translation: CAISEGQLNTEAFF.

J is TRBJ1-1 and V is TRBV30; possible D gene TRBD1, 5 bases. V was pared by 0 bases and J by 3 bases, with 11 bases between. Germline CDR1 GTSNPN, CDR2 SVGIG (reference sequence). This CDR3 has 14 residues. CDR3 in amino acids: CAWSVLGRDTEAFF. The CDR3 coding sequence is TGTGCCTGGAGTGTACTGGGCAGGGACACTGAAGCTTTCTTT.

The V and J genes are TRBV19 and TRBJ1-5; maybe TRBD1 (5 bases). This CDR3 comprises 14 residues. V dropped 4 bases and J dropped 4 bases, with 11 bases sitting between them. CDR1 and CDR2 from the germline V gene are LNHDA and SQIVND (reference sequence). CDR3 residues: CASSSAGSNQPQHF. In DNA, the CDR3 is TGTGCCAGTAGTAGCGCAGGGTCTAATCAGCCCCAGCATTTT.

The chain carries TRBV7-8 and TRBJ2-7; 8 positions match TRBD1. Germline lookup yields CDR1 SGHVS and CDR2 FQNEAQ. The CDR3 totals 14 residues. The V segment lost 5 bases and the J segment 3 bases; nucleotides outside the gene matches: 6. The DNA of the CDR3 is TGTGCCAGCAGCATTCAGGGGGCCCGCTACGAGCAGTACTTC. Its protein is CASSIQGARYEQYF. The full variable domain, completed using reference TRBV7-8 and TRBJ2-7, is GAGVSQSPRYKVAKRGQDVALRCDPISGHVSLFWYQQALGQGPEFLTYFQNEAQLDKSGLPSDRFFAERPEGSVSTLKIQRTQQEDSAVYLCASSIQGARYEQYFGPGTRLTVT.

The gene calls are TRBV13 and TRBJ1-1, with 8 bases matching TRBD1. Germline CDR1 reads PRHDT; CDR2 reads FYEKMQ (reference sequence). The CDR3 extends over 14 amino acids. Unmatched junction bases numbered 4, after V lost 3 bases and J lost 4 bases. The chain's CDR3 is CASSLDRVSTEAFF. Here the CDR3 DNA reads TGTGCCAGCAGCTTGGACAGGGTGAGCACTGAAGCTTTCTTT.

This rearrangement joins TRBV5-4 to TRBJ2-7; D unresolved. This CDR3 has 14 residues. CDR1 SGHNT and CDR2 YYREEE come from the germline V gene (reference sequence). V lost 0 bases and J 5 bases, leaving 12 bases between the germline ends. The CDR3 here is CASSLESFKNEQYF. CDR3 coding DNA: TGTGCCAGCAGCTTGGAAAGCTTCAAAAACGAGCAGTACTTC.

This rearrangement joins TRBV7-9 to TRBJ2-5; 9 bases are a match to TRBD2. V trimming: 7 bases; J trimming: 1 base; junction bases outside the gene matches: 7. Germline V lookup: CDR1 SEHNR, CDR2 FQNEAQ (reference sequence). The length of the CDR3 is 15 residues. This chain's CDR3 is CASIRAGGTQETQYF. The CDR3 region has the DNA TGTGCCAGCATCCGTGCGGGGGGGACCCAAGAGACCCAGTACTTC.

This chain uses TRBV6-5 with TRBJ1-5, with 7 bases matching TRBD1. CDR1 MNHEY and CDR2 SVGAGI come from the germline V gene. J gave up 3 bases and V 0 bases, and 2 bases lay outside the gene matches. CDR3 size: 15 residues. The CDR3 region is CASSYSQGINQPQHF. The CDR3 DNA follows: TGTGCCAGCAGTTACTCACAGGGGATCAATCAGCCCCAGCATTTT.

V and J are TRBV7-2 and TRBJ2-2; D gene unclear. This CDR3 is 12 amino acids long. Trimming removed 3 bases at V and 5 bases at J, with 4 bases between. Germline V gene data show CDR1 as SGHTA and CDR2 as FQGNSA. In DNA form, the CDR3 reads TGTGCCAGCAGCTTCAGAACCGGGGAGCTGTTTTTT. It is translated as CASSFRTGELFF.

This chain links TRBV2 with TRBJ1-2; a possible D gene is TRBD1 (5 bases). Trimming stripped 3 bases from V and 3 bases from J, with 11 bases between. The CDR3 length is 14 residues. Per the germline V gene, CDR1 is SNHLY and CDR2 is FYNNEI. The CDR3 spells CASSEATVDYGYTF. CDR3 nucleotides: TGTGCCAGCAGTGAGGCGACAGTAGACTATGGCTACACCTTC.

This clone appeared a single time. This chain uses TRBV9 with TRBJ2-1; 7 bases line up with TRBD2. Trimming at V came to 0 bases and at J to 2 bases, leaving 5 bases not matched to a gene. There are 16 residues in the CDR3. CDR1 SGDLS and CDR2 YYNGEE come from the germline V gene. The CDR3 is CASSVDGGVTYNEQFF. DNA for the CDR3: TGTGCCAGCAGCGTAGATGGGGGGGTAACCTACAATGAGCAGTTCTTC. Drawing the rest from reference TRBV9 and TRBJ2-1, the complete variable domain is DSGVTQTPKHLITATGQRVTLRCSPRSGDLSVYWYQQSLDQGLQFLIQYYNGEERAKGNILERFSAQQFPDLHSELNLSSLELGDSALYFCASSVDGGVTYNEQFFGPGTRLTVL.

The J gene is TRBJ2-4, the V gene TRBV7-9, with no clear D. The length of the CDR3 is 15 residues. Germline V gene lookup returns CDR1 SEHNR and CDR2 FQNEAQ (reference sequence). Between the trimmed V and J ends, which lost 1 base and 0 bases, there was a span of 7 bases. DNA of the CDR3: TGTGCCAGCAGCTTAGGTCCTCTAGCCAAAAACATTCAGTACTTC. Translating it yields CASSLGPLAKNIQYF.

The chain is built from TRBV5-1 and TRBJ1-2; 8 bases are shared with TRBD1. This CDR3 comprises 15 residues. With 1 base clipped from V and 7 bases from J, the junction kept 9 bases outside the gene matches. Germline V CDR1 and CDR2: SGHRS, YFSETQ. CDR3 region: CASSLTGQGKSGYTF. The CDR3 nucleotides are TGCGCCAGCAGCTTGACAGGACAGGGTAAGAGTGGCTACACCTTC.

This rearrangement joins TRBV7-3 to TRBJ1-2; D is unclear. V lost 5 bases, J lost 5 bases, and 9 bases lay in between. The length of the CDR3 is 12 residues. Germline CDR1 SGHTA, CDR2 FQGTGA. CDR3 in amino acids: CASSENSYGYTF. The CDR3 region has the DNA TGTGCCAGCAGCGAGAACAGTTATGGCTACACCTTC.

The chain is built from TRBV29-1 and TRBJ1-1, with D perhaps matching TRBD1 (5 bases). The germline CDR1 and CDR2 sequences are SQVTM and ANQGSEA. Trimming pared 6 bases from V and 4 bases from J, leaving 12 bases between. This CDR3 has 12 residues. The CDR3 region has the DNA TGCAGCGTCCGAGGCGGGGGCACTGAAGCTTTCTTT. It yields the protein CSVRGGGTEAFF. Variable domain in full (rest from reference TRBV29-1 and TRBJ1-1): SAVISQKPSRDICQRGTSLTIQCQVDSQVTMMFWYRQQPGQSLTLIATANQGSEATYESGFVIDKFPISRPNLTFSTLTVSNMSPEDSSIYLCSVRGGGTEAFFGQGTRLTVV.

This chain links TRBV7-2 with TRBJ1-1; TRBD1 is a possible D gene (5 bases). This CDR3 has 16 amino acids. Germline V gives CDR1 SGHTA, CDR2 FQGNSA. V was cut by 1 base and J by 4 bases, with 16 bases left in between. The CDR3 DNA follows: TGTGCCAGCAGCTTAGAACGGGCCAGGGCGAGCACTGAAGCTTTCTTT. It encodes CASSLERARASTEAFF.